The rows below give T cell receptor beta chains drawn from one sample of a study of EBV T-cell therapy then PD-1 blockade in nasopharyngeal carcinoma. Which antigens these TCRs recognize remains unknown. Assay used: immunoSEQ multiplex PCR; TCRdb lists only in-frame clones, some missing. The sample yields about 20,000 clones, more than 70% seen once. Sequencing used CD8+ T cells from blood, obtained at roughly day 35 from a patient whose treatment included autologous EBV-specific T cells and nivolumab. These receptors all come from a man in his forties or fifties with nasopharyngeal carcinoma. Each CDR3 is given with its conserved first and last residue. A D gene is named only where the DNA matches it firmly. Not every row has a clone size; where given, it reads once, few, many or a size class.

V	J	size	D	CDR3	DNA
TRBV4-1	TRBJ1-2	.	TRBD1	CASSFGQGAEGNGYTF	TGCGCCAGCAGCTTCGGACAGGGGGCTGAAGGGAATGGCTACACCTTC
TRBV5-6	TRBJ1-2	.	.	CASSHGTGYGYTF	TGTGCCAGCAGCCACGGGACCGGCTATGGCTACACCTTC
TRBV7-8	TRBJ1-1	large	TRBD1	CASSGGTGGTEAFF	TGTGCCAGCAGCGGTGGGACAGGGGGCACTGAAGCTTTCTTT
TRBV27	TRBJ2-7	.	TRBD1	CASSDRPTGVGEQYF	TGTGCCAGCAGCGACCGACCGACAGGGGTTGGTGAGCAGTACTTC
TRBV5-6	TRBJ2-5	.	.	CASSLARRYQETQYF	TGTGCCAGCAGCTTGGCCCGGCGGTACCAAGAGACCCAGTACTTC
TRBV27	TRBJ1-4	large	.	CASSPHGRAGSREKLFF	TGTGCCAGCAGTCCTCACGGACGGGCTGGAAGTCGCGAAAAACTGTTTTTT
TRBV6-5	TRBJ2-7	.	.	CASSWSPGVYYEQYF	TGTGCCAGCAGTTGGAGCCCAGGGGTCTACTACGAGCAGTACTTC
TRBV5-8	TRBJ2-3	.	.	CASSTPSSESADTQYF	TGTGCCAGCAGTACCCCCTCTTCCGAATCCGCAGATACGCAGTATTTT
TRBV7-9	TRBJ2-7	once	TRBD2	CASNGGGIYEQYF	TGTGCCAGCAACGGGGGAGGGATCTACGAGCAGTACTTC
TRBV2	TRBJ2-7	.	.	CASSEAVGQPYEQYF	TGTGCCAGCAGTGAAGCGGTGGGGCAACCCTACGAGCAGTACTTC